These 15 T cell receptor beta chains were all obtained from the same sample, sequenced in a study of blood T cell repertoires in COVID-19. This table comes from immunoSEQ multiplex PCR, and its TCRdb copy is limited to in-frame clones, with some not included. The sample lists 140,000 to 150,000 clones; about 82% were seen once. Source material: peripheral blood. The receptor set was obtained from a woman in her thirties or forties with active or convalescent COVID-19.

This rearrangement joins TRBV6-4 to TRBJ1-5, with a tentative D call TRBD1 (5 bases). V lost 11 bases and J 4 bases, leaving 18 bases between the germline ends. The length of the CDR3 is 14 residues. CDR1 and CDR2 (germline): MRHNA, SNTAGT. CDR3 nucleotide sequence: TGTGCCGGCAAGGCAGGGCTGGGGAATCAGCCCCAGCATTTT. Its translation is CAGKAGLGNQPQHF.

This clone was seen just once. This chain uses TRBV11-2 with TRBJ2-2; 9 bases line up with TRBD1. Germline CDR1 is SGHAT and CDR2 is FQNNGV. J lost 7 bases, V lost 6 bases, and 12 bases had no gene match. The CDR3 is made up of 16 amino acids. CDR3 region: CASSSGTGRTGGELFF. Written as DNA, the CDR3 is TGTGCCAGCAGTTCCGGGACAGGGCGGACTGGCGGGGAGCTGTTTTTT.

The chain uses TRBV3-1 (or the pseudogene TRBV3-2) and TRBJ2-5; no clear D gene. This CDR3 is 13 amino acids long. The V gene's germline CDR1 is LGHDT and CDR2 YNNKEL (reference sequence). V was trimmed by 1 base and J by 2 bases, leaving 5 bases between them. CDR3 DNA sequence: TGTGCCAGCAGCCAAGGTCCGCAAGAGACCCAGTACTTC. This sequence encodes CASSQGPQETQYF.

This chain links TRBV7-2 with TRBJ1-2; D is unclear. The germline V and J ends were trimmed by 5 bases and 1 base, with 17 bases remaining between them. CDR3 length: 16 residues. CDR1 and CDR2 from the germline V gene are SGHTA and FQGNSA. In DNA form, the CDR3 reads TGTGCCAGCAGCCCAGTAAACGGAAGGAGTAACTATGGCTACACCTTC. This gives the protein CASSPVNGRSNYGYTF.

J is TRBJ2-5 and V is TRBV3-1 (or the pseudogene TRBV3-2); no reliable D call. Trimming pared 1 base from V and 3 bases from J, leaving 12 bases between. Germline CDR1 LGHDT, CDR2 YNNKEL (reference sequence). The CDR3 contains 15 residues. Here the CDR3 DNA reads TGTGCCAGCAGCCAAGTGGGCCCTACAAAAGAGACCCAGTACTTC. Translated: CASSQVGPTKETQYF.

The rearrangement uses TRBV11-2 and TRBJ1-1, with D perhaps matching TRBD1 (5 bases). V was clipped by 5 bases and J by 1 base, with 11 bases between them. The CDR3 runs to 14 residues. Looked up from germline, CDR1 is SGHAT and CDR2 is FQNNGV. CDR3 in amino acids: CASSAQGRNTEAFF. CDR3 DNA: TGTGCCAGCAGCGCCCAGGGTCGGAACACTGAAGCTTTCTTT.

The chain recombines TRBV9 with TRBJ1-5; 7 bases agree with TRBD1. Germline V CDR1 and CDR2: SGDLS, YYNGEE. V lost 4 bases and J lost 0; bases outside the gene matches: 7. The CDR3 has 16 residues. The CDR3 DNA sequence: TGTGCCAGCAGCCCAGGGGGAGGAGATAGCAATCAGCCCCAGCATTTT. This encodes CASSPGGGDSNQPQHF.

The chain employs TRBV5-8 and TRBJ2-1; 9 nucleotides agree with TRBD1. Germline CDR1 and CDR2: SGHTS and YDEGEE. The CDR3 covers 13 residues. Trimming took 4 bases from V and 9 from J; bases not matched to a gene: 5. The CDR3 nucleotides are TGTGCCAGCAGCCTGGACAGGGGTACTGAGCAGTTCTTC. This translates into CASSLDRGTEQFF.

The rearrangement uses TRBV7-9 and TRBJ1-3; D not certain. With 8 bases removed from V and 4 bases from J, the gap between germline ends came to 15 bases. Germline-derived CDR1 and CDR2 are SEHNR and FQNEAQ (reference sequence). The CDR3 is made up of 14 amino acids. The CDR3 coding sequence is TGTGCCAGCCCTAATCGTGCCGGGGGAAACACCATATATTTT. It codes for CASPNRAGGNTIYF.

The V call is TRBV2, the J call TRBJ2-7; tentatively, D is TRBD1 (6 bases). Germline V gene sequence: CDR1 SNHLY, CDR2 FYNNEI. The V end lost 5 bases, the J end lost 2 bases, and 7 bases lay between the germline ends. The CDR3 is made up of 12 amino acids. DNA for the CDR3: TGTGCCAGCAGTCCAGGGGCCTACGAGCAGTACTTC. Translating it yields CASSPGAYEQYF.

The rearrangement uses TRBV7-6 and TRBJ2-3; D is possibly TRBD2 (6 bases). V was trimmed by 2 bases and J by 0 bases, leaving 15 bases between them. This CDR3 has 17 residues. Germline V gene lookup returns CDR1 SGHVS and CDR2 FNYEAQ. This CDR3 is CASSLLPGSGSTDTQYF. The CDR3 bases are TGTGCCAGCAGCTTACTCCCGGGCAGCGGGAGCACAGATACGCAGTATTTT.

V is TRBV18 and J is TRBJ2-2; TRBD1 matches at 9 bases. The CDR3 length is 13 residues. Germline CDR1 and CDR2: KGHSH and LQKENI. Trimming at V came to 4 bases and at J to 6 bases, leaving 0 bases not matched to a gene. The CDR3 loop reads CASSRQGAGELFF. CDR3 nucleotide sequence: TGTGCCAGCTCACGACAGGGGGCCGGGGAGCTGTTTTTT.

This clone was detected once. This chain joins TRBV7-2 and TRBJ1-5; no firm D call. V was cut by 1 base and J by 7 bases, with 8 bases left in between. The CDR3 has 13 residues. CDR1 is SGHTA, CDR2 FQGNSA, per germline. Here the CDR3 reads CASSLVGRQPQHF. The CDR3 DNA reads TGTGCCAGCAGCTTAGTGGGGAGGCAGCCCCAGCATTTT.

The chain carries TRBV28 and TRBJ1-2; perhaps TRBD1 as D (5 bases). This CDR3 has 12 amino acids. Germline assignment: CDR1 MDHEN and CDR2 SYDVKM. The V gene lost 10 bases and the J gene lost 1 base, with 10 bases spanning the gap. CDR3 sequence reads: CATLDSNYGYTF. The CDR3 coding sequence is TGTGCCACCCTCGACAGTAACTATGGCTACACCTTC.

This chain uses TRBV27 with TRBJ1-1; 9 bases agree with TRBD1. The CDR3 totals 16 residues. The J segment lost 4 bases and the V segment lost 6 bases, leaving 12 bases of the junction unmatched. The germline V gene has CDR1 MNHEY and CDR2 SMNVEV (reference sequence). This CDR3 reads CASSSPDRGPSTEAFF. The CDR3 DNA reads TGTGCCAGCAGCTCCCCGGACAGGGGCCCCAGCACTGAAGCTTTCTTT.